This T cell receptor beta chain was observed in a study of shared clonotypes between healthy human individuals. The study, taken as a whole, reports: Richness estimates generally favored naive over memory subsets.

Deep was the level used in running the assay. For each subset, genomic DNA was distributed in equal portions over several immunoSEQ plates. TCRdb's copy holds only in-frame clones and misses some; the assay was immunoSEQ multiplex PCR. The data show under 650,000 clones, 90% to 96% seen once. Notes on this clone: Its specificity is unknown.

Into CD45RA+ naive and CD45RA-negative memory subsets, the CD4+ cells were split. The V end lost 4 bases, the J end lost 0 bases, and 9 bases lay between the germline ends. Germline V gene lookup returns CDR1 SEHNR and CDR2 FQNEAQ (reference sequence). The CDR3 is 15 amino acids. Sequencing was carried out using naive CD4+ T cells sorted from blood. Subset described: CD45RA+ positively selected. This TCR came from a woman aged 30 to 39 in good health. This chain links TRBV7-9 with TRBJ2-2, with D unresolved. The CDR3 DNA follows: TGTGCCAGCAGCTCGGACGGACCGAACACCGGGGAGCTGTTTTTT. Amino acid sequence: CASSSDGPNTGELFF. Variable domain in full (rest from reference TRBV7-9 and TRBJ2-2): DTGVSQNPRHKITKRGQNVTFRCDPISEHNRLYWYRQTLGQGPEFLTYFQNEAQLEKSRLLSDRFSAERPKGSFSTLEIQRTEQGDSAMYLCASSSDGPNTGELFFGEGSRLTVL.